Reported below is one T cell receptor (beta chain). Source study methods: Estimation of nucleated cell counts was performed using reference gene primer amplification. The method was immunoSEQ multiplex PCR; TCRdb's version includes in-frame clones alone and lacks a portion of them. Clone size and V and J calls were adopted from that table, with D and trimming inferred from the DNA. The sample contains a few hundred thousand clones, about 88% of which appear only once. The CDR3 has 16 amino acids. Looked up from germline, CDR1 is LGHNA and CDR2 is YSLEER. V was pared by 1 base and J by 3 bases, with 7 bases of the junction left unmatched. These data belong to a study of blood T cell repertoires in COVID-19. Study summary: The United States, Italy and Spain were the sources of the acute and convalescent COVID-19 samples. Sources were T cells, B-cell-depleted T cells, or PBMCs; the material itself was cDNA or gDNA.

The receptor's source is a woman aged 35 to 49 who had recovered from COVID-19. The chain carries TRBV4-3 and TRBJ1-1; 8 bases line up with TRBD1. The sample comprised peripheral blood. The DNA for the CDR3 is TGCGCCAGCAGCCAAGGAACAGGGGGACCACACACTGAAGCTTTCTTT. Translated: CASSQGTGGPHTEAFF.